This passage covers 6 T cell receptor beta chains from one sample sequenced in a study of identical twins. In TCRdb, the 5' RACE reads were re-called with MiXCR into one record per CDR3 protein. Counted here are hundreds of thousands of distinct CDR3 sequences, about 7.5% occurring once; the ten biggest clones make up approximately 2%. These data were also filed under a second study, of yellow fever vaccine responses in identical twins.

The sequencing sample was made of memory (CD45RO+) T cells sorted from blood. Receptor source: a woman aged 18-29 years in good health.

As to this clonotype: A much larger clone is a single base away; this may be a read error. V is TRBV7-2 and J is TRBJ2-7, with D perhaps TRBD1 or TRBD2 (6 bases each). Germline values: CDR1 SGHTA, CDR2 FQGNSA. This CDR3 is built from 16 residues. Trimming left V 3 bases short and J 2 bases short, with 17 bases between. The CDR3 DNA sequence: TGTGCCAGCAGCTTGAATCGGGCGGGACATCCCTACGAGCAGTACTTC. Amino acid sequence: CASSLNRAGHPYEQYF.

This clonotype was picked up many times. The chain employs TRBV20-1 and TRBJ2-7; 7 bases map to TRBD2. J lost 6 bases, V lost 1 base, and 9 bases had no gene match. From germline, CDR1 is DFQATT and CDR2 SNEGSKA (reference sequence). The CDR3 length is 14 residues. CDR3 coding DNA: TGCAGTGCTAGAGCGAGCGGGATTCTCTCCGAGCAGTACTTC. Protein sequence: CSARASGILSEQYF.

This clonotype was found a few times. The chain combines TRBV5-1 with TRBJ1-2, with D hard to call. The CDR3 sequence is 16 residues long. Trimming took 4 bases from V and 0 from J, leaving 16 bases between them. Per the germline V gene, CDR1 is SGHRS and CDR2 is YFSETQ. CDR3 sequence reads: CASSLGYSRSNYGYTF. DNA of the CDR3: TGCGCCAGCAGCCTGGGCTACAGCCGTTCTAACTATGGCTACACCTTC. The whole variable domain, filled in from reference TRBV5-1 and TRBJ1-2, reads KAGVTQTPRYLIKTRGQQVTLSCSPISGHRSVSWYQQTPGQGLQFLFEYFSETQRNKGNFPGRFSGRQFSNSRSEMNVSTLELGDSALYLCASSLGYSRSNYGYTFGSGTRLTVV.

The chain employs TRBV6-5 and TRBJ2-3, with 8 bases lining up with TRBD2. Losses at the gene ends were 2 bases for V and 5 bases for J; bases not matched to a gene: 9. The CDR3 is 16 amino acids. From germline, CDR1 is MNHEY and CDR2 SVGAGI. This CDR3 reads CASSYGTSRGGDTQYF. In DNA form, the CDR3 reads TGTGCCAGCAGTTACGGGACTTCCCGGGGGGGAGATACGCAGTATTTT.

This clonotype was observed a handful of times. V gene TRBV12-3 or TRBV12-4 combines with J gene TRBJ1-1; the D is unclear. The V end lost 6 bases, the J end lost 7 bases, and 12 bases lay between the germline ends. This CDR3 has 12 amino acids. Here the CDR3 reads CASSQGRIEAFF. DNA for the CDR3: TGTGCCAGCAGCCAAGGACGGATTGAAGCTTTCTTT.

This clonotype was observed many times. The chain is built from TRBV10-1 and TRBJ2-7, with a tentative D call TRBD2 (5 bases). Germline assignment: CDR1 WNHNN and CDR2 SYGVQD (reference sequence). V was pared by 2 bases and J by 3 bases, with 5 bases between. The CDR3 is 12 amino acids. DNA of the CDR3: TGCGCCAGCAGTGAGACTAGCTACGAGCAGTACTTC. Protein product: CASSETSYEQYF.